What follows are 29 T cell receptor beta chains derived from one specimen sequenced in a study of blood T cell repertoires in COVID-19. Here immunoSEQ multiplex PCR was the method, and the copy in TCRdb shows in-frame clones only, minus some. The data contain tens of thousands of clones, about nine tenths of them singletons. Sequenced sample: peripheral blood. These receptors originate from a man between 50 and 59 years old with active or convalescent COVID-19.

The chain carries TRBV10-1 and TRBJ2-5; the match to TRBD1 covers 9 bases. Germline V gene sequence: CDR1 WNHNN, CDR2 SYGVQD (reference sequence). Germline trimming cut 5 bases from V and 4 bases from J; bases unmatched to any gene: 8. The CDR3 is 15 residues long. Here the CDR3 DNA reads TGCGCCAGCAGTCCGGGACAGGGTTCTTCAGAGACCCAGTACTTC. It codes for CASSPGQGSSETQYF.

The chain combines TRBV5-1 with TRBJ1-4; D call uncertain. This CDR3 is 14 amino acids long. In germline, CDR1 is SGHRS, CDR2 YFSETQ. Trimming shortened V by 0 bases and J by 5 bases, and 8 bases separated the two germline ends. The CDR3 here is CASSLAGSNEKLFF. The CDR3 bases are TGCGCCAGCAGCTTGGCCGGGTCAAATGAAAAACTGTTTTTT.

In this sample, this clone turned up once. The chain employs TRBV19 and TRBJ1-2, with 9 bases matching TRBD1. Germline assignment: CDR1 LNHDA and CDR2 SQIVND (reference sequence). The CDR3 consists of 16 residues. V was pared by 5 bases and J by 0 bases, with 7 bases of the junction left unmatched. CDR3: CASSLGQGQTNYGYTF. CDR3 in DNA: TGTGCCAGTAGTCTCGGACAGGGGCAAACTAACTATGGCTACACCTTC.

The rearrangement links TRBV5-6 to TRBJ2-2, with a possible D match to TRBD1 (5 bases). V lost 0 bases and J 6 bases, leaving 9 bases between the germline ends. This CDR3 region has 14 residues. Germline V CDR1 and CDR2: SGHDT, YYEEEE. The CDR3 nucleotides read TGTGCCAGCAGCTTGGGGCAGGGCCCCGGGGAGCTGTTTTTT. Protein sequence: CASSLGQGPGELFF.

The chain carries TRBV19 and TRBJ1-4, with TRBD1 matching 7 bases. Losses at the gene ends were 10 bases for V and 8 bases for J; bases not matched to a gene: 10. This CDR3 spans 13 amino acids. Germline V CDR1 and CDR2: LNHDA, SQIVND (reference sequence). The CDR3 bases are TGTGCCACCACAGGGGTAGTTAACGAAAAACTGTTTTTT. Translating gives CATTGVVNEKLFF.

As for this clone: The same CDR3 can be traced to other DNA sequences in this sample. The CDR3 DNA is TGTGCCAGCAGCCTTGACAGTACAGATACGCAGTATTTT. Its protein product is CASSLDSTDTQYF. The chain uses TRBV11-2 and TRBJ2-3; tentatively, D is TRBD1 (5 bases). The CDR3 runs 13 residues. Germline V gene data show CDR1 as SGHAT and CDR2 as FQNNGV. V was shortened by 5 bases and J by 3 bases, with 9 bases between the two germline ends.

This clone was counted between two and nine times. The chain recombines TRBV12-3 or TRBV12-4 with TRBJ1-2; D is ambiguous. The CDR3 totals 12 residues. The V end was cut by 3 bases, the J end by 8 bases, with 10 bases between. The CDR3 coding sequence is TGTGCCAGCAGTTTCCTCGCCGGGGGCTACACCTTC. Translation: CASSFLAGGYTF.

J is TRBJ2-3 and V is TRBV5-4, with 8 bases fitting TRBD1. This CDR3 has 15 amino acids. V was clipped by 3 bases and J by 5 bases; unmatched bases: 8. CDR1 SGHNT and CDR2 YYREEE come from the germline V gene (reference sequence). CDR3 amino acids: CASSSAAGGIDTQYF. Written as DNA, the CDR3 is TGTGCCAGCAGCTCGGCGGCAGGGGGCATAGATACGCAGTATTTT.

V gene TRBV28 combines with J gene TRBJ1-2, with 12 bases fitting TRBD1. Germline loops: CDR1 MDHEN, CDR2 SYDVKM. The trim removed 2 bases at V and 8 bases at J, leaving 9 bases unmatched. This CDR3 spans 16 amino acids. The CDR3 reads CASSLPSGQGAEGYTF. The CDR3 DNA reads as TGTGCCAGCAGTTTACCCTCGGGACAGGGGGCGGAAGGCTACACCTTC.

This clone was counted once. CDR3 nucleotide sequence: TGTGCCAGCAGTTTCCAGGGATTTGCCTACGAGCAGTACTTC. Translated: CASSFQGFAYEQYF. The chain combines TRBV28 with TRBJ2-7, with a possible D match to TRBD1 (5 bases). Germline-derived CDR1 and CDR2 are MDHEN and SYDVKM. There are 14 residues in the CDR3. Trimming took 3 bases from V and 2 from J, leaving 11 bases between them. Full variable domain (outside the CDR3, taken from reference TRBV28 and TRBJ2-7): DVKVTQSSRYLVKRTGEKVFLECVQDMDHENMFWYRQDPGLGLRLIYFSYDVKMKEKGDIPEGYSVSREKKERFSLILESASTNQTSMYLCASSFQGFAYEQYFGPGTRLTVT.

The CDR3 nucleotides are TGTGCCAGCAGCTCCAGGGAATCCGGGGAGCTGTTTTTT. It is translated as CASSSRESGELFF. V is TRBV7-9 and J is TRBJ2-2; a possible D gene is TRBD1 (5 bases). Germline CDR1 SEHNR, CDR2 FQNEAQ (reference sequence). The CDR3 spans 13 residues. Trimming removed 4 bases from V and 6 bases from J, with 9 bases in between.

V is TRBV11-2 and J is TRBJ1-1, with 8 positions matching TRBD1. Germline trimming cut 7 bases from V and 1 base from J; bases unmatched to any gene: 5. Per germline, CDR1 SGHAT and CDR2 FQNNGV. The CDR3 runs to 14 residues. CDR3 loop: CASTRQGSNTEAFF. The CDR3 DNA follows: TGTGCCAGCACAAGACAGGGGTCGAACACTGAAGCTTTCTTT.

This clone was seen a single time. The DNA of the CDR3 is TGTGCCTGGAGTGTGTTAGGAATGGAGGGGACTAGTCCCAATGAGCAGTTCTTC. It translates to CAWSVLGMEGTSPNEQFF. J is TRBJ2-1 and V is TRBV30, with 8 nucleotides matching TRBD2. CDR1 is GTSNPN, CDR2 SVGIG, per germline (reference sequence). Trimming cost V 0 bases and J 6 bases; bases outside gene matches: 16. CDR3 length equals 18 residues.

This sequence joins TRBV30 and TRBJ1-4; D ambiguous. V was pared by 0 bases and J by 8 bases, with 13 bases between. The germline V gene encodes CDR1 GTSNPN and CDR2 SVGIG (reference sequence). There are 14 residues in the CDR3. The CDR3 DNA is TGTGCCTGGAGTGTAGGAGGACTCGGGGAAAAACTGTTTTTT. Translated, it gives CAWSVGGLGEKLFF.

The chain is built from TRBV10-2 and TRBJ1-3; 7 positions agree with TRBD1. This CDR3 is built from 15 residues. CDR1 WSHSY and CDR2 SAAADI come from the germline V gene. With V trimmed by 6 bases and J by 0 bases, 5 bases remained unmatched. The CDR3: CASRQGSSSGNTIYF. The CDR3 DNA reads TGCGCCAGCAGACAGGGGTCAAGCTCTGGAAACACCATATATTTT.

V and J are TRBV7-9 and TRBJ1-1; D is uncertain. CDR1 is SEHNR, CDR2 FQNEAQ, per germline (reference sequence). The CDR3 spans 14 residues. Deletions cut 5 bases from V and 2 bases from J, with 12 bases between. The CDR3 DNA reads TGTGCCAGCAGCCCCCGACACTTCAACACTGAAGCTTTCTTT. Its translation is CASSPRHFNTEAFF.

The rearrangement uses TRBV21-1 and TRBJ2-1; the table's TRBD1 call for D was not verified on the DNA. TRBV21-1 has pseudogene status. This CDR3 is 14 amino acids long. The CDR3 reads CATPGTGTYNEQFF. CDR3 nucleotide sequence: TGTGCCACCCCCGGGACAGGGACCTACAATGAGCAGTTCTTC.

The chain joins TRBV11-2 to TRBJ2-5, with D maybe TRBD1 (6 bases). V was pared by 1 base and J by 2 bases, with 11 bases between. The germline V gene has CDR1 SGHAT and CDR2 FQNNGV. There are 15 residues in the CDR3. The chain's CDR3 is CASSLGGQLQETQYF. The CDR3 nucleotides read TGTGCCAGCAGCTTAGGAGGACAGCTACAAGAGACCCAGTACTTC. The whole variable domain, remainder taken from reference TRBV11-2 and TRBJ2-5, is EAGVAQSPRYKIIEKRQSVAFWCNPISGHATLYWYQQILGQGPKLLIQFQNNGVVDDSQLPKDRFSAERLKGVDSTLKIQPAKLEDSAVYLCASSLGGQLQETQYFGPGTRLLVL.

The V gene is TRBV6-5, the J gene TRBJ2-7; 9 bases align to TRBD1. Unmatched junction bases numbered 5, after V lost 7 bases and J lost 1 base. Looked up from germline, CDR1 is MNHEY and CDR2 is SVGAGI. The CDR3 extends over 14 amino acids. DNA of the CDR3: TGTGCCAGCAAAATGGGACAGGGTTCCTACGAGCAGTACGTC. It specifies CASKMGQGSYEQYV.

This CDR3 is CASTPWGGATDTQYF. The CDR3, as DNA: TGTGCCAGCACCCCTTGGGGCGGGGCCACAGATACGCAGTATTTT. The V gene is TRBV13, the J gene TRBJ2-3; the D gene is possibly TRBD2 (6 bases). Looked up from germline, CDR1 is PRHDT and CDR2 is FYEKMQ (reference sequence). This CDR3 spans 15 amino acids. V lost 7 bases, J lost 2 bases, and 16 bases lay in between.

V is TRBV20-1 and J is TRBJ1-2; the D gene is possibly TRBD1 (5 bases). V was clipped by 3 bases and J by 0 bases, with 14 bases between them. Germline V gives CDR1 DFQATT, CDR2 SNEGSKA (reference sequence). CDR3 length: 15 amino acids. The CDR3 loop is CSASKETASNYGYTF. The DNA for the CDR3 is TGCAGTGCTAGTAAGGAGACAGCGTCTAACTATGGCTACACCTTC.

CDR3 region: CASSLGSGGANEQFF. Written as DNA, the CDR3 is TGTGCCAGCAGTTTAGGTAGCGGGGGGGCCAATGAGCAGTTCTTC. The J gene is TRBJ2-1, the V gene TRBV27; 11 bases match TRBD2. The length of the CDR3 is 15 residues. Germline V gene data show CDR1 as MNHEY and CDR2 as SMNVEV (reference sequence). Trimming cost V 2 bases and J 6 bases; bases outside gene matches: 3.

The genes are TRBV7-2 and TRBJ1-6, with D uncertain. V was clipped by 0 bases and J by 6 bases, with 18 bases between them. The CDR3 totals 18 residues. The germline CDR1 and CDR2 sequences are SGHTA and FQGNSA. The CDR3 loop is CASSLAWLTDPINSPLHF. The DNA of the CDR3 is TGTGCCAGCAGCTTAGCTTGGCTCACAGATCCAATTAATTCACCCCTCCACTTT.

This rearrangement joins TRBV5-5 to TRBJ1-4; 10 nucleotides agree with TRBD1. Germline V gene lookup returns CDR1 SGHKS and CDR2 YYEKEE (reference sequence). CDR3 length: 16 amino acids. With 5 bases clipped from V and 3 bases from J, the junction kept 7 bases outside the gene matches. The DNA of the CDR3 is TGTGCCAGCAGTCGTGACAGGGGGCGATCTAATGAAAAACTGTTTTTT. It specifies CASSRDRGRSNEKLFF.

J is TRBJ1-5 and V is TRBV18; D is unresolved. Trimming left V 4 bases short and J 3 bases short, with 13 bases between. The CDR3 has 15 amino acids. In germline, CDR1 is KGHSH, CDR2 LQKENI. CDR3 amino acids: CASSRRTVVNQPQHF. The CDR3 coding sequence is TGTGCCAGCTCACGCCGAACGGTGGTCAATCAGCCCCAGCATTTT.

J is TRBJ1-4 and V is TRBV10-2, with 7 nucleotides matching TRBD1. Germline V gene lookup returns CDR1 WSHSY and CDR2 SAAADI. The trim removed 7 bases at V and 5 bases at J, leaving 7 bases unmatched. CDR3 length equals 14 residues. CDR3 DNA: TGCGCCAGCAAGGGGGGACAGCTAAATGAAAAACTGTTTTTT. As protein: CASKGGQLNEKLFF.

V gene TRBV5-1 combines with J gene TRBJ2-2, with 9 bases identical to TRBD1. CDR3 size: 17 residues. Germline V gene lookup returns CDR1 SGHRS and CDR2 YFSETQ. V trimming: 1 base; J trimming: 0 bases; junction bases outside the gene matches: 4. The DNA of the CDR3 is TGCGCCAGCAGCTTGATGGGACAGGGAGCGAACACCGGGGAGCTGTTTTTT. It yields the protein CASSLMGQGANTGELFF.

V and J are TRBV11-2 and TRBJ2-2; 8 bases line up with TRBD2. Germline V gene lookup returns CDR1 SGHAT and CDR2 FQNNGV. The CDR3 spans 13 residues. Trimming removed 4 bases from V and 8 bases from J; junction bases left unmatched: 3. CDR3 coding DNA: TGTGCCAGCAGCTCGAGCGGGGGTGGGGAGCTGTTTTTT. It yields the protein CASSSSGGGELFF.

This chain joins TRBV27 and TRBJ1-1; the match to TRBD1 covers 7 bases. Per germline, CDR1 MNHEY and CDR2 SMNVEV (reference sequence). Losses at the gene ends were 6 bases for V and 2 bases for J; bases not matched to a gene: 6. This CDR3 is 14 amino acids long. Here the CDR3 DNA reads TGTGCCAGCAGATCAGGGGGAACCAACACTGAAGCTTTCTTT. Residues: CASRSGGTNTEAFF.